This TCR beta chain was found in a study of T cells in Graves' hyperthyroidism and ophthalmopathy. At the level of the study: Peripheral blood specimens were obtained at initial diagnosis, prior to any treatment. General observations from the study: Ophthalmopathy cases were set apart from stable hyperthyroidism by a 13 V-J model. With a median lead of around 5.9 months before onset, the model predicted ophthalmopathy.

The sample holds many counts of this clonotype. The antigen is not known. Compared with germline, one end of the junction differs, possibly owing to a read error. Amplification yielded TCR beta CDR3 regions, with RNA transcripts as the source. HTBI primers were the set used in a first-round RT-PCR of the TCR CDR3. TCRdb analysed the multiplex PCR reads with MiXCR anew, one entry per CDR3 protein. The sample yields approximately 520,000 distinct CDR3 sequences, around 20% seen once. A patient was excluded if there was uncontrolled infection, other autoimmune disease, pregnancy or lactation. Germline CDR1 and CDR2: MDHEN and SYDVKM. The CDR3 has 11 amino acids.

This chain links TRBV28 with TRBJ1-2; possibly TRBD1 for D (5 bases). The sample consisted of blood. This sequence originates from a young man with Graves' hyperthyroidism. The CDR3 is CASSAGPNYIF. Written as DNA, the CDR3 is TGTGCCAGCAGTGCGGGACCGAACTACATCTTC.